This T cell receptor (beta chain) was identified during a study of Graves' ophthalmopathy and Graves' hyperthyroidism. Findings and caveats of the study: The model's prediction of ophthalmopathy progression had 70.59% sensitivity and approximately 77% specificity.

This clonotype was observed a few times. Its antigen remains unknown. The authors used Ficoll-Paque density gradient centrifugation to separate PBMCs. The input was approximately 10 ml of fresh peripheral blood. V gave up 3 bases and J gave up 8 bases, with 13 bases separating them. This CDR3 is built from 14 residues. CDR1 and CDR2 (germline): SGHTA, FQGNSA. Amplified TCR beta CDR3 regions were obtained using RNA transcripts as template. An opening RT-PCR round employed HTBI primers and preceded a second-round multiplex PCR. TCRdb reanalysed the multiplex PCR reads using MiXCR and keeps one entry per CDR3 protein. The sample carries about 640,000 distinct CDR3 sequences, roughly 41% recorded once.

The receptor comes from an adult man with Graves' ophthalmopathy. The chain combines TRBV7-2 with TRBJ1-4, with D possibly matching TRBD1 (5 bases). Sequenced material: peripheral blood. Here the CDR3 DNA reads TGTGCCAGCAGCTTGGCTGGACATCCGGAAAAACTGTTTTTT. This codes for CASSLAGHPEKLFF. The complete variable domain, with remaining parts taken from reference TRBV7-2 and TRBJ1-4, reads GAGVSQSPSNKVTEKGKDVELRCDPISGHTALYWYRQSLGQGLEFLIYFQGNSAPDKSGLPSDRFSAERTGGSVSTLTIQRTQQEDSAVYLCASSLAGHPEKLFFGSGTQLSVL.